Listed below are T cell receptor beta chains from one sample, sequenced in a study of sequential checkpoint blockade in melanoma. Repertoires were generated with immunoSEQ multiplex PCR, while TCRdb's copy carries only in-frame clones and drops some. The data hold more than 9,500 clones, with roughly 80% observed a single time. The input for sequencing was CD8+ T cells sorted from blood (inferred from file names), taken from a patient given nivolumab and ipilimumab in sequence. All receptors derive from a human donor with melanoma. The CDR3 runs from the conserved cysteine through the conserved F or W. The D gene is left open where the match is weak. Some rows have no size entry. The others give once, few or many, or a class for an expanded clone.

abundance	d_gene	v_gene	j_gene	CDR3aa	CDR3nt
few	TRBD2	TRBV28	TRBJ2-5	CASRPLAGGGATQYF	TGTGCCAGCAGGCCATTAGCGGGGGGAGGGGCGACCCAGTACTTC
once	TRBD1	TRBV11-2	TRBJ2-2	CASSLRGPVNTGELFF	TGTGCCAGCAGCTTAAGGGGGCCAGTGAACACCGGGGAGCTGTTTTTT
.	.	TRBV4-1	TRBJ2-7	CASSQEPQGLHLSYEQYF	TGCGCCAGCAGCCAAGAACCACAGGGACTACACCTTTCCTACGAGCAGTACTTC
.	.	TRBV6-6	TRBJ2-1	CASSYGGSNEQFF	TGTGCCAGCAGTTACGGTGGGAGCAATGAGCAGTTCTTC
.	.	TRBV4-2	TRBJ2-3	CASSQEQGDTQYF	TGTGCCAGCAGCCAAGAGCAGGGAGATACGCAGTATTTT
once	TRBD1	TRBV28	TRBJ2-1	CASSFGQGVDEQFF	TGTGCCAGCAGTTTTGGTCAGGGGGTCGATGAGCAGTTCTTC
.	TRBD1	TRBV4-3	TRBJ1-1	CASSQATGVTEAFF	TGCGCCAGCAGCCAAGCGACAGGGGTGACTGAAGCTTTCTTT
.	TRBD2	TRBV5-4	TRBJ2-5	CASSLGTSGGPGETQYF	TGTGCCAGCAGCTTGGGGACTAGCGGGGGGCCAGGGGAGACCCAGTACTTC
.	TRBD1	TRBV2	TRBJ1-5	CASSGTGDSNQPQHF	TGTGCCAGCAGCGGCACAGGGGATAGCAATCAGCCCCAGCATTTT
.	.	TRBV6-1	TRBJ1-1	CASSASGSMNTEAFF	TGTGCCAGCAGTGCGTCAGGGTCCATGAACACTGAAGCTTTCTTT
.	TRBD1	TRBV19	TRBJ1-5	CASSTAPGQDNSNQPQHF	TGTGCCAGTAGTACGGCGCCGGGACAGGACAATAGCAATCAGCCCCAGCATTTT
few	TRBD1	TRBV7-9	TRBJ2-7	CASSYDRGVQYF	TGTGCCAGCAGTTATGACAGGGGGGTGCAGTACTTC
.	TRBD2	TRBV9	TRBJ2-5	CASSVGGSGGPAPQYF	TGTGCCAGCAGCGTAGGGGGTAGCGGGGGGCCCGCTCCCCAGTACTTC
few	TRBD1	TRBV15	TRBJ1-5	CATSRTGGNQPQHF	TGTGCCACCAGCAGGACAGGGGGGAATCAGCCCCAGCATTTT
.	TRBD1	TRBV28	TRBJ2-7	CASSPRTGGAWEQYF	TGTGCCAGCAGTCCCCGGACAGGGGGCGCGTGGGAGCAGTACTTC
.	.	TRBV6-5	TRBJ2-7	CASSPSPGAYEQYF	TGTGCCAGCAGCCCTTCCCCGGGGGCCTACGAGCAGTACTTC
once	.	TRBV6-5	TRBJ2-7	CASTRDREASYEQYF	TGTGCCAGCACCCGCGACAGGGAGGCTTCCTACGAGCAGTACTTC
.	.	TRBV2	TRBJ2-1	CASSGYSYNEQFF	TGTGCCAGCAGTGGCTACTCCTACAATGAGCAGTTCTTC
.	TRBD2	TRBV5-4	TRBJ2-1	CASSSERGGPDEQFF	TGTGCCAGCAGCTCCGAGCGGGGGGGCCCCGATGAGCAGTTCTTC
.	TRBD1	TRBV5-8	TRBJ2-7	CASSDGTGGAQYF	TGTGCCAGCAGCGACGGGACAGGGGGCGCGCAGTACTTC
once	.	TRBV5-1	TRBJ2-7	CASSLGTVTYEQYF	TGCGCCAGCAGCTTGGGGACTGTTACCTACGAGCAGTACTTC
.	TRBD1	TRBV29-1	TRBJ1-1	CSVDTDRGDFTEAFF	TGCAGCGTTGACACGGACAGGGGGGATTTCACTGAAGCTTTCTTT
.	TRBD1	TRBV29-1	TRBJ1-2	CSVYGVRGQANYGYTF	TGCAGCGTTTACGGTGTCAGGGGGCAAGCTAACTATGGCTACACCTTC
once	TRBD1	TRBV5-6	TRBJ2-7	CASSLGGGQGVYEQYF	TGTGCCAGCAGCCTTGGAGGGGGACAGGGCGTTTACGAGCAGTACTTC
.	TRBD1	TRBV28	TRBJ2-7	CASSIGRGPYEQYF	TGTGCCAGCAGTATCGGCAGGGGGCCCTACGAGCAGTACTTC
.	.	TRBV10-1	TRBJ2-7	CASSSRGFYEQYF	TGCGCCAGCAGCAGCAGGGGATTCTACGAGCAGTACTTC
few	.	TRBV7-9	TRBJ2-5	CASSNRQDLKTQYF	TGTGCCAGCAGCAACCGACAGGACCTCAAGACCCAGTACTTC
.	TRBD2	TRBV27	TRBJ2-1	CASKTSGGNNEQFF	TGTGCCAGCAAAACTAGCGGGGGAAACAATGAGCAGTTCTTC
once	.	TRBV6-5	TRBJ1-1	CASSYTGKTEAFF	TGTGCCAGCAGTTATACAGGGAAAACTGAAGCTTTCTTT
.	.	TRBV9	TRBJ1-2	CASSPRTGEFSGYTF	TGTGCCAGCAGCCCACGGACCGGGGAATTTTCTGGCTACACCTTC
.	.	TRBV30	TRBJ2-5	CAWSDASVETQYF	TGTGCCTGGAGCGACGCTAGCGTTGAGACCCAGTACTTC
.	TRBD1	TRBV7-9	TRBJ2-1	CASSLLGQGRNEQFF	TGTGCCAGCAGCCTACTCGGACAGGGTAGGAATGAGCAGTTCTTC
.	.	TRBV28	TRBJ2-6	CASSWTAGANVLTF	TGTGCCAGCAGTTGGACAGCTGGGGCCAACGTCCTGACTTTC
.	.	TRBV25-1	TRBJ1-5	CASSESRDTSHQPQHF	TGTGCCAGCAGTGAGAGCCGGGACACATCCCATCAGCCCCAGCATTTT
.	TRBD1	TRBV6-5	TRBJ1-6	CASRMTGVSPLHF	TGTGCCAGCAGGATGACAGGGGTTTCACCCCTCCACTTT
.	TRBD1	TRBV6-5	TRBJ1-1	CASSYRDSYTEAFF	TGTGCCAGCAGTTACCGGGACAGTTACACTGAAGCTTTCTTT
.	.	TRBV27	TRBJ1-2	CASNNGGLDYTF	TGTGCCAGCAATAACGGGGGGCTAGACTACACCTTC